Listed below are T cell receptor beta chains from one sample, sequenced in a study of cytomegalovirus exposure and HLA in healthy donors. The method was immunoSEQ multiplex PCR; TCRdb's version includes in-frame clones alone and lacks a portion of them. The data contain roughly 100,000 clones, approximately 87% of them seen just once; the ten biggest clones take up 2% to 3%. Sequenced material: PBMCs. The source of these receptors is a man aged 35-49 years in good health and CMV-seronegative. CDR3s include the opening cysteine and the closing phenylalanine or tryptophan. Fields, in order: D gene, V gene, J gene, CDR3 length, clone size, CDR3 DNA, CDR3 protein. D genes are given only for firm matches. Rows give clone size only sometimes, using once, few, many, or a class for an expanded clone.

d_call: -; v_call: TRBV21-1; j_call: TRBJ2-7; cdr3_length: 12; clone_size: -; cdr3_nt: TGTGCCACACTATACCTACCTGGCGAGCAGTACTTC; cdr3_aa: CATLYLPGEQYF
d_call: TRBD1; v_call: TRBV30; j_call: TRBJ2-3; cdr3_length: 14; clone_size: -; cdr3_nt: TGTGCCTGGCAACGGACAGGGGGCACAGATACGCAGTATTTT; cdr3_aa: CAWQRTGGTDTQYF
d_call: -; v_call: TRBV9; j_call: TRBJ1-3; cdr3_length: 14; clone_size: -; cdr3_nt: TGTGCCAGCAGCGTCGGAGACTCTGGAAACACCATATATTTT; cdr3_aa: CASSVGDSGNTIYF
d_call: TRBD1; v_call: TRBV27; j_call: TRBJ1-2; cdr3_length: 16; clone_size: -; cdr3_nt: TGTGCCAGCAGTTTATATCAGGGACAGGGGGGCTATGGCTACACCTTC; cdr3_aa: CASSLYQGQGGYGYTF
d_call: -; v_call: TRBV18; j_call: TRBJ2-3; cdr3_length: 17; clone_size: -; cdr3_nt: TGTGCCAGCTCACCATTTCCGCCAGGAATCTCCACAGATACGCAGTATTTT; cdr3_aa: CASSPFPPGISTDTQYF
d_call: -; v_call: TRBV6-5; j_call: TRBJ2-1; cdr3_length: 15; clone_size: -; cdr3_nt: TGTGCCAGCAGTCCTATTCTAGACCCCTTTAATGAGCAGTTCTTC; cdr3_aa: CASSPILDPFNEQFF
d_call: TRBD1; v_call: TRBV7-3; j_call: TRBJ2-1; cdr3_length: 18; clone_size: -; cdr3_nt: TGTGCCAGCAGCCCCCCCCGAGGACAGGGTGGATTACTCAATGAGCAGTTCTTC; cdr3_aa: CASSPPRGQGGLLNEQFF
d_call: TRBD1; v_call: TRBV6-5; j_call: TRBJ2-1; cdr3_length: 15; clone_size: -; cdr3_nt: TGTGCCAGCAGTAAAGGACAGGGTGTTTACAATGAGCAGTTCTTC; cdr3_aa: CASSKGQGVYNEQFF
d_call: -; v_call: TRBV6-6; j_call: TRBJ1-4; cdr3_length: 16; clone_size: -; cdr3_nt: TGTGCCAGCAGCGACCGGAACAGGGCAGCTAATGAAAAACTGTTTTTT; cdr3_aa: CASSDRNRAANEKLFF
d_call: -; v_call: TRBV10-2; j_call: TRBJ2-1; cdr3_length: 15; clone_size: -; cdr3_nt: TGCGCCAGCAGTGAGGTTCTGAGGGGGTCGAATGAGCAGTTCTTC; cdr3_aa: CASSEVLRGSNEQFF
d_call: -; v_call: TRBV7-3; j_call: TRBJ2-2; cdr3_length: 15; clone_size: few; cdr3_nt: TGTGCCAGCAGCTTATTTCATGCGGTCCCCGGGGAGCTGTTTTTT; cdr3_aa: CASSLFHAVPGELFF
d_call: TRBD1; v_call: TRBV5-4; j_call: TRBJ2-6; cdr3_length: 18; clone_size: -; cdr3_nt: TGTGCCAGCAGCTCTTCGGGACAGGGGTGGTCTGGGGCCAACGTCCTGACTTTC; cdr3_aa: CASSSSGQGWSGANVLTF
d_call: -; v_call: TRBV19; j_call: TRBJ2-7; cdr3_length: 15; clone_size: -; cdr3_nt: TGTGCCAGTAGTATAGGGTACAACATACGGGACGAGCAGTACTTC; cdr3_aa: CASSIGYNIRDEQYF
d_call: TRBD2; v_call: TRBV7-3; j_call: TRBJ2-7; cdr3_length: 15; clone_size: -; cdr3_nt: TGTGCCAGCAGCTTAATCTCCGGGGGGGCCTACGAGCAGTACTTC; cdr3_aa: CASSLISGGAYEQYF
d_call: -; v_call: TRBV19; j_call: TRBJ1-2; cdr3_length: 13; clone_size: -; cdr3_nt: TGTGCCAGTAGTATCGGTACAGACTATGGCTACACCTTC; cdr3_aa: CASSIGTDYGYTF
d_call: -; v_call: TRBV29-1; j_call: TRBJ2-7; cdr3_length: 13; clone_size: -; cdr3_nt: TGCAGCGTTGGCCAGGCATCACCATACGAGCAGTACTTC; cdr3_aa: CSVGQASPYEQYF
d_call: TRBD1; v_call: TRBV27; j_call: TRBJ1-6; cdr3_length: 15; clone_size: -; cdr3_nt: TGTGCCAGCAGTTCAGGGACAGGGGGGGATTCACCCCTCCACTTT; cdr3_aa: CASSSGTGGDSPLHF
d_call: -; v_call: TRBV5-1; j_call: TRBJ1-1; cdr3_length: 13; clone_size: -; cdr3_nt: TGCGCCAGCAGACTCACAGGGTCCCCTGAAGCTTTCTTT; cdr3_aa: CASRLTGSPEAFF
d_call: TRBD1; v_call: TRBV9; j_call: TRBJ2-7; cdr3_length: 15; clone_size: few; cdr3_nt: TGTGCCAGCAGCGAAAGGACAGGGACGACCTACGAGCAGTACTTC; cdr3_aa: CASSERTGTTYEQYF
d_call: -; v_call: TRBV5-6; j_call: TRBJ2-7; cdr3_length: 14; clone_size: -; cdr3_nt: TGTGCCAGCAGCTTGCCATCGGGATCTTACGAGCAGTACTTC; cdr3_aa: CASSLPSGSYEQYF
d_call: TRBD2; v_call: TRBV4-1; j_call: TRBJ2-3; cdr3_length: 13; clone_size: -; cdr3_nt: TGCGCCAGCAGCCAAGATAGGGGACTAGTCCAGTATTTT; cdr3_aa: CASSQDRGLVQYF
d_call: TRBD1; v_call: TRBV6-1; j_call: TRBJ2-6; cdr3_length: 18; clone_size: -; cdr3_nt: TGTGCCAGCAGTGAAGCGAGGGACAGAGTTTCTGGGGCCAACGTCCTGACTTTC; cdr3_aa: CASSEARDRVSGANVLTF
d_call: -; v_call: TRBV7-9; j_call: TRBJ2-3; cdr3_length: 15; clone_size: -; cdr3_nt: TGTGCCAGCAGCTTGAGGACTTACTACACAGATACGCAGTATTTT; cdr3_aa: CASSLRTYYTDTQYF